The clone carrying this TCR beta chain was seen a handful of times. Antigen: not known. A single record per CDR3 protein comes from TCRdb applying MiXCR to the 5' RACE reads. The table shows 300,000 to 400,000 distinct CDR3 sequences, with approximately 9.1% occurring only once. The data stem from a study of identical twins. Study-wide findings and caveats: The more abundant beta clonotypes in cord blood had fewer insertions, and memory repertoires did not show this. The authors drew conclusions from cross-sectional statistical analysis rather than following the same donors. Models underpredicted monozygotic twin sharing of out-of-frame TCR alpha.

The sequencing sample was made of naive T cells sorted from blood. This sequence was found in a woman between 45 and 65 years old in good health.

CDR3 in DNA: TGTGCCAGCAGTTATAGAAGGGCTCGGCGGGTTGACACCGGGGAGCTGTTTTTT. Translation: CASSYRRARRVDTGELFF. The rearrangement joins TRBV6-2 or TRBV6-3 to TRBJ2-2; D possibly corresponds to TRBD2 (5 bases). The CDR3 covers 18 residues. Per germline, CDR1 MNHEY and CDR2 SVGEGT. Trimming removed 3 bases from V and 3 bases from J, with 20 bases in between.